These 8 T cell receptor beta chains were all obtained from the same sample, sequenced in a study of blood T cell repertoires in COVID-19. Sequenced by immunoSEQ multiplex PCR; TCRdb stores in-frame clones only, minus some. The table lists fewer than 450,000 clones, roughly 88% of them singletons, with 0.6% in the top ten. Source material: PBMCs or T cells enriched from blood (not recorded which). The source of these receptors is a man in his late teens or twenties who had recovered from COVID-19.

The rearrangement uses TRBV5-4 and TRBJ2-3; 10 bases align to TRBD2. V trimming: 5 bases; J trimming: 0 bases; junction bases outside the gene matches: 9. Germline V CDR1 and CDR2: SGHNT, YYREEE (reference sequence). The CDR3 length is 17 residues. CDR3 DNA sequence: TGTGCCAGCAGTGGTGATATAGCGGGGGGAAGCACAGATACGCAGTATTTT. Translating it yields CASSGDIAGGSTDTQYF.

This clone has just one count. The V gene is TRBV12-3 or TRBV12-4, the J gene TRBJ2-5; D is uncertain. V dropped 2 bases and J dropped 2 bases, with 6 bases sitting between them. The CDR3 runs to 13 residues. This CDR3 is CASSLNRQETQYF. CDR3 in DNA: TGTGCCAGCAGTTTAAATAGACAAGAGACCCAGTACTTC.

The genes are TRBV25-1 and TRBJ1-6; D unresolved. V gave up 2 bases and J gave up 8 bases, with 10 bases separating them. This CDR3 is 14 amino acids long. Germline-derived CDR1 and CDR2 are MGHDK and SYGVNS. The CDR3 DNA reads as TGTGCCAGCAGTGAACACCGAGGAGATTCACCCCTCCACTTT. Amino acid sequence: CASSEHRGDSPLHF.

The chain combines TRBV6-5 with TRBJ1-6; tentative D call: TRBD1 (6 bases). Between the trimmed V and J ends, which lost 2 bases and 9 bases, there was a span of 11 bases. This CDR3 has 14 residues. Germline V gene data show CDR1 as MNHEY and CDR2 as SVGAGI. CDR3: CASSYAGASSPLHF. CDR3 DNA sequence: TGTGCCAGCAGTTACGCAGGGGCAAGTTCACCCCTCCACTTT.

The V call is TRBV3-1 (or the pseudogene TRBV3-2), the J call TRBJ2-1; D gene uncertain. The CDR3 contains 16 residues. The V gene lost 3 bases and the J gene lost 4 bases, with 16 bases spanning the gap. Germline CDR1 LGHDT, CDR2 YNNKEL (reference sequence). The CDR3 spells CASSQETPPRYNEQFF. The CDR3 DNA follows: TGTGCCAGCAGCCAGGAGACTCCCCCTCGGTACAATGAGCAGTTCTTC.

The V and J genes are TRBV29-1 and TRBJ1-2, with 11 nucleotides matching TRBD1. Unmatched junction bases numbered 5, after V lost 1 base and J lost 4 bases. Germline-derived CDR1 and CDR2 are SQVTM and ANQGSEA. This CDR3 spans 15 amino acids. CDR3 in amino acids: CSVEVDRGLGYGYTF. DNA for the CDR3: TGCAGCGTTGAAGTGGACAGGGGGCTGGGCTATGGCTACACCTTC.

V and J are TRBV27 and TRBJ1-6; 7 nucleotides line up with TRBD1. The V segment lost 3 bases and the J segment 9 bases; nucleotides outside the gene matches: 17. Per germline, CDR1 MNHEY and CDR2 SMNVEV (reference sequence). The CDR3 is 18 amino acids. The CDR3 DNA follows: TGTGCCAGCAGTTTCCGTTCTTCCGGGACAGCCCTAGGTTCACCCCTCCACTTT. It is translated as CASSFRSSGTALGSPLHF.

The chain recombines TRBV2 with TRBJ1-5; the D gene is possibly TRBD1 (6 bases). CDR1 is SNHLY and CDR2 is FYNNEI in the germline V gene. CDR3 size: 14 residues. The ends were cut back, 9 bases at V and 4 bases at J, with 16 bases in the middle. The CDR3 protein is CASLWTEGNQPQHF. The CDR3 DNA follows: TGTGCCAGTTTGTGGACAGAAGGAAATCAGCCCCAGCATTTT. Drawing the rest from reference TRBV2 and TRBJ1-5, the complete variable domain is EPEVTQTPSHQVTQMGQEVILRCVPISNHLYFYWYRQILGQKVEFLVSFYNNEISEKSEIFDDQFSVERPDGSNFTLKIRSTKLEDSAMYFCASLWTEGNQPQHFGDGTRLSIL.